Shown below are 10 T cell receptor beta chains from a single sample sequenced in a study of blood T cell repertoires in COVID-19. Clones were read by immunoSEQ multiplex PCR, and TCRdb kept only the in-frame ones, dropping some. The data show roughly 420,000 clones, roughly 90% seen once. The source material was PBMCs or T cells enriched from blood (not recorded which). These TCRs come from a woman in her twenties or thirties with acute COVID-19.

J is TRBJ1-3 and V is TRBV6-5; 10 bases map to TRBD1. The CDR3 is 15 residues long. Germline V gene sequence: CDR1 MNHEY, CDR2 SVGAGI. Trimming took 7 bases from V and 8 from J; bases not matched to a gene: 11. For the CDR3, the DNA is TGTGCCAGCATCAAAACCGGGACAGGGGAGGACACCATATATTTT. It translates to CASIKTGTGEDTIYF.

This chain connects TRBV7-6 to TRBJ2-2; D unclear. This CDR3 is built from 15 residues. Trimming removed 2 bases at V and 4 bases at J, with 11 bases between. Germline CDR1 and CDR2: SGHVS and FNYEAQ. CDR3 sequence (DNA): TGTGCCAGCAGCTTAAACATGGTCTTCACCGGGGAGCTGTTTTTT. The encoded protein is CASSLNMVFTGELFF.

This chain joins TRBV5-6 and TRBJ1-6, with TRBD1 matching 7 bases. J lost 7 bases, V lost 5 bases, and 6 bases had no gene match. This CDR3 is 14 amino acids long. Germline lookup yields CDR1 SGHDT and CDR2 YYEEEE. The CDR3 region is CASRYRGKNSPLHF. In DNA form, the CDR3 reads TGTGCCAGCAGGTACAGGGGAAAGAATTCACCCCTCCACTTT.

V usage is TRBV19 and J usage is TRBJ1-2; perhaps TRBD1 as D (5 bases). Germline CDR1 reads LNHDA; CDR2 reads SQIVND (reference sequence). This CDR3 is built from 12 residues. With 10 bases removed from V and 3 bases from J, the gap between germline ends came to 12 bases. This chain's CDR3 is CATREGDYGYTF. In DNA form, the CDR3 reads TGTGCCACCAGGGAGGGCGACTATGGCTACACCTTC.

The J gene is TRBJ1-2, the V gene TRBV27, with 7 nucleotides matching TRBD1. CDR1 and CDR2 (germline): MNHEY, SMNVEV (reference sequence). The CDR3 is 14 amino acids. V shed 5 bases, J shed 0 bases, and the junction held 3 bases outside the gene matches. CDR3 DNA sequence: TGTGCCAGCAGTGTAGACAGGGCTAACTATGGCTACACCTTC. This gives the protein CASSVDRANYGYTF.

The genes are TRBV5-1 and TRBJ2-6, with D tentatively TRBD1 (6 bases). Germline CDR1 reads SGHRS; CDR2 reads YFSETQ. Trimming took off 2 bases at V and 2 bases at J, with 11 bases between the two ends. The CDR3 length is 16 residues. CDR3 in DNA: TGCGCCAGCAGCTTAAGTACAGGGCCTGGGGCCAACGTCCTGACTTTC. This encodes CASSLSTGPGANVLTF. The variable domain in full, completed from reference TRBV5-1 and TRBJ2-6, reads KAGVTQTPRYLIKTRGQQVTLSCSPISGHRSVSWYQQTPGQGLQFLFEYFSETQRNKGNFPGRFSGRQFSNSRSEMNVSTLELGDSALYLCASSLSTGPGANVLTFGAGSRLTVL.

The chain joins TRBV24-1 to TRBJ2-1, with TRBD1 identical over 11 bases. Germline assignment: CDR1 KGHDR and CDR2 SFDVKD. CDR3 length: 16 amino acids. Germline trimming cut 3 bases from V and 6 bases from J; bases unmatched to any gene: 6. DNA for the CDR3: TGTGCCACCAGTGATCCCGGACAGGGGGCTGGCAATGAGCAGTTCTTC. Amino acids: CATSDPGQGAGNEQFF.

The chain links TRBV7-9 to TRBJ2-2, with 7 bases that match TRBD1. The germline V gene encodes CDR1 SEHNR and CDR2 FQNEAQ (reference sequence). There are 16 residues in the CDR3. Germline trimming cut 5 bases from V and 1 base from J; bases unmatched to any gene: 7. CDR3 sequence: CASSTTRTGNTGELFF. DNA of the CDR3: TGTGCCAGCAGCACCACCCGGACAGGGAACACCGGGGAGCTGTTTTTT.

V and J are TRBV10-2 and TRBJ1-2, with D perhaps TRBD1 (5 bases). Germline loops: CDR1 WSHSY, CDR2 SAAADI. With 6 bases removed from V and 4 bases from J, the gap between germline ends came to 15 bases. CDR3 size: 14 residues. CDR3 in amino acids: CASSDSDPLYGYTF. The CDR3 region has the DNA TGCGCCAGCAGCGACAGTGATCCCCTCTATGGCTACACCTTC.

The chain uses TRBV6-5 and TRBJ2-3; possibly TRBD2 for D (6 bases). Trimming stripped 5 bases from V and 1 base from J, with 13 bases between. The CDR3 consists of 15 residues. Per germline, CDR1 MNHEY and CDR2 SVGAGI. The CDR3 region is CASSPGRGGTDTQYF. The CDR3 nucleotides are TGTGCCAGCAGTCCGGGGCGGGGAGGCACAGATACGCAGTATTTT.